This TCR beta chain was recorded in a study of control samples from healthy donors and cancer patients. TCRdb keeps only in-frame clones here, not all; method: immunoSEQ multiplex PCR. Here the sample spans 90,000 to 110,000 clones, 90% being singletons. The V gene lost 5 bases and the J gene lost 5 bases, with 15 bases spanning the gap. Germline V gene sequence: CDR1 SGHAT, CDR2 FQNNGV. CDR3 length: 14 residues. The V call is TRBV11-2, the J call TRBJ2-5; D is ambiguous. The sample taken for sequencing was blood. This receptor was taken from a human donor in good health. The donor label of this sample is uncertain. The CDR3 region has the DNA TGTGCCAGCAGCCTAACGGTAGTCGGGGAGACCCAGTACTTC. It specifies CASSLTVVGETQYF.